This passage covers 21 T cell receptor beta chains from one sample sequenced in a study of identical twins. TCRdb passed the 5' RACE reads through MiXCR, listing each CDR3 protein once. Counted here are fewer than 800,000 distinct CDR3 sequences, just over 7% occurring once; the ten biggest clones make up 1.5% to 2%. These same records also appear under a second study, on yellow fever vaccine responses in identical twins.

Sequencing was done on a sample of PBMCs. The receptor set was obtained from a woman aged 18-35 years in good health.

The chain is built from TRBV2 and TRBJ2-3, with TRBD2 matching 13 bases. Germline V gene lookup returns CDR1 SNHLY and CDR2 FYNNEI. Losses at the gene ends were 5 bases for V and 2 bases for J; bases not matched to a gene: 7. The CDR3 extends over 17 amino acids. The CDR3 protein is CASSTRLAGGVTDTQYF. The CDR3 DNA sequence: TGTGCCAGCAGTACCCGACTAGCGGGGGGAGTCACAGATACGCAGTATTTT.

In its sample, this clonotype was seen many times. This chain links TRBV6-1 with TRBJ1-6; 7 positions agree with TRBD1. CDR3 length: 14 residues. The trim removed 6 bases at V and 6 bases at J, leaving 5 bases unmatched. Germline V gene sequence: CDR1 MNHNS, CDR2 SASEGT. The CDR3 loop is CASSTGQVNSPLHF. The CDR3 bases are TGTGCCAGCAGCACCGGACAGGTTAATTCACCCCTCCACTTT.

The rearrangement uses TRBV7-8 and TRBJ2-7; D remains ambiguous. In germline, CDR1 is SGHVS, CDR2 FQNEAQ. Trimming took off 1 base at V and 7 bases at J, with 8 bases between the two ends. The CDR3 has 12 residues. DNA for the CDR3: TGTGCCAGCAGCTTAGTAGTGGAAGAGCAGTACGTC. Its translation is CASSLVVEEQYV.

This chain joins TRBV11-3 and TRBJ1-4; TRBD1 might be the D (6 bases). There are 15 residues in the CDR3. Germline V gene data show CDR1 as SGHNT and CDR2 as YENEEA. The V and J ends lost 1 base and 7 bases respectively, with 13 bases between them. The CDR3 protein is CASSLATGLGEKLFF. For the CDR3, the DNA is TGTGCCAGCAGCTTAGCCACAGGGCTTGGTGAAAAACTGTTTTTT.

At least ten counts were recorded for this clonotype. The rearrangement uses TRBV6-5 and TRBJ2-7; D not resolved. Germline CDR1 reads MNHEY; CDR2 reads SVGAGI. The CDR3 covers 14 residues. V lost 0 bases and J lost 5, with 11 bases in between. The CDR3 region is CASSYSANRNEQYF. The CDR3 nucleotides read TGTGCCAGCAGTTACTCGGCGAATAGGAACGAGCAGTACTTC.

The V gene is TRBV12-3 or TRBV12-4, the J gene TRBJ2-7, with D hard to call. Trimming stripped 5 bases from V and 6 bases from J, with 11 bases between. The CDR3 runs to 12 residues. CDR3 nucleotides: TGTGCCAGCAGTCCTCCCTGGGGCGAGCAGTACTTC. This gives the protein CASSPPWGEQYF.

The rearrangement uses TRBV12-3 or TRBV12-4 and TRBJ2-1; perhaps TRBD1 as D (5 bases). The CDR3 sequence is 14 residues long. V lost 1 base to trimming and J lost 4 bases, with 8 bases between them. CDR3 nucleotide sequence: TGTGCCAGCAGTTTAGACAGGAGATACAATGAGCAGTTCTTC. Translating gives CASSLDRRYNEQFF.

The chain couples TRBV20-1 to TRBJ1-5, with D perhaps matching TRBD1 (5 bases). Trimming removed 0 bases at V and 1 base at J, with 13 bases between. Germline-derived CDR1 and CDR2 are DFQATT and SNEGSKA (reference sequence). The CDR3 contains 16 residues. The CDR3 DNA sequence: TGCAGTGCTAGAGATCTAGGGGATGAGAGCAATCAGCCCCAGCATTTT. It is translated as CSARDLGDESNQPQHF.

The rearrangement uses TRBV13 and TRBJ2-3; D gene ambiguous. The germline V and J ends were trimmed by 0 bases and 10 bases, with 5 bases remaining between them. The CDR3 extends over 11 amino acids. Germline V CDR1 and CDR2: PRHDT, FYEKMQ (reference sequence). CDR3 in DNA: TGTGCCAGCAGCTTAGGCCTATCGCAGTATTTT. It specifies CASSLGLSQYF.

This clonotype was picked up a small number of times. This chain joins TRBV20-1 and TRBJ2-1; no reliable D call. Germline V CDR1 and CDR2: DFQATT, SNEGSKA (reference sequence). CDR3 length: 13 amino acids. Trimming stripped 3 bases from V and 5 bases from J, with 11 bases between. The CDR3 spells CSASGPANNEQFF. CDR3 in DNA: TGCAGTGCTAGTGGTCCAGCAAACAATGAGCAGTTCTTC.

This chain uses TRBV4-1 with TRBJ2-2, with 7 positions matching TRBD1. Germline V gene lookup returns CDR1 MGHRA and CDR2 YSYEKL. There are 15 residues in the CDR3. Germline trimming cut 5 bases from V and 0 bases from J; bases unmatched to any gene: 3. CDR3 loop: CASSEDRTNTGELFF. DNA for the CDR3: TGCGCCAGCAGCGAGGACAGGACGAACACCGGGGAGCTGTTTTTT.

The chain recombines TRBV18 with TRBJ2-1; TRBD2 matches 14 bases. Germline V CDR1 and CDR2: KGHSH, LQKENI. CDR3 length: 18 residues. V trimming: 2 bases; J trimming: 4 bases; junction bases outside the gene matches: 7. The CDR3 loop is CASSPMGTSGSGYNEQFF. The CDR3 DNA is TGTGCCAGCTCACCAATGGGGACTAGCGGGAGCGGATACAATGAGCAGTTCTTC.

The table lists this clonotype with many counts. The gene calls are TRBV18 and TRBJ2-3; 8 bases align to TRBD1. The CDR3 spans 16 residues. The germline CDR1 and CDR2 sequences are KGHSH and LQKENI. V was clipped by 3 bases and J by 0 bases; unmatched bases: 5. CDR3 loop: CASSPGTGGSTDTQYF. The CDR3, as DNA: TGTGCCAGCTCACCCGGGACAGGCGGGAGCACAGATACGCAGTATTTT.

This clonotype was seen only a few times. The V gene is TRBV20-1, the J gene TRBJ2-5, with 9 positions matching TRBD2. V dropped 0 bases and J dropped 5; count of bases not matched to a gene: 10. This CDR3 is 16 amino acids long. CDR1 is DFQATT and CDR2 is SNEGSKA in the germline V gene (reference sequence). The CDR3 nucleotides read TGCAGTGCTAGAGACCTTAGCGGGAGAACGGAGGAGACCCAGTACTTC. Its translation: CSARDLSGRTEETQYF.

This clonotype was detected a few times. V gene TRBV7-8 combines with J gene TRBJ2-7; 12 bases align to TRBD2. Germline CDR1 and CDR2: SGHVS and FQNEAQ. There are 19 residues in the CDR3. J was trimmed by 2 bases and V by 3 bases; bases with no gene match: 14. CDR3 loop: CASSLVRTSGTFKAYEQYF. CDR3 DNA sequence: TGTGCCAGCAGCTTGGTTAGGACTAGCGGGACCTTTAAAGCCTACGAGCAGTACTTC.

The table lists this clonotype with many counts. The gene calls are TRBV12-3 or TRBV12-4 and TRBJ1-1; tentative D call: TRBD1 (6 bases). Trimming left V 2 bases short and J 5 bases short, with 15 bases between. The CDR3 covers 15 residues. The CDR3 protein is CASSLQGMIGTEAFF. DNA of the CDR3: TGTGCCAGCAGTTTACAGGGGATGATCGGGACTGAAGCTTTCTTT.

The gene calls are TRBV20-1 and TRBJ2-3; 10 bases align to TRBD2. The germline CDR1 and CDR2 sequences are DFQATT and SNEGSKA (reference sequence). Trimming removed 3 bases from V and 5 bases from J; junction bases left unmatched: 5. The CDR3 spans 14 residues. The CDR3 protein is CSASLAGGIDTQYF. In DNA, the CDR3 is TGCAGTGCTAGTTTAGCGGGGGGAATAGATACGCAGTATTTT.

There are many counts of this clonotype. The genes are TRBV20-1 and TRBJ2-3; TRBD2 agrees at 9 bases. This CDR3 spans 17 amino acids. Germline CDR1 DFQATT, CDR2 SNEGSKA (reference sequence). After removal of 0 bases from V and 1 base from J, the junction contained 8 bases not matched to a gene. The CDR3 region is CSARDWNSGGRTDTQYF. CDR3 in DNA: TGCAGTGCTAGAGATTGGAATAGCGGGGGACGCACAGATACGCAGTATTTT.

The chain joins TRBV28 to TRBJ1-2; D is ambiguous. The CDR3 is made up of 11 amino acids. Germline CDR1 reads MDHEN; CDR2 reads SYDVKM. Written as DNA, the CDR3 is TGTGGAACGGCAGCTAACTATGGCTACACCTTC. Protein: CGTAANYGYTF.

This clonotype was recorded a few times. V is TRBV11-2 and J is TRBJ2-4; 7 bases are a match to TRBD2. Trimming removed 4 bases from V and 6 bases from J; junction bases left unmatched: 12. The CDR3 covers 16 residues. Germline CDR1 and CDR2: SGHAT and FQNNGV. For the CDR3, the DNA is TGTGCCAGCAGCTCCTTGGGGGGGGTGGTCGGAAACATTCAGTACTTC. Amino acids: CASSSLGGVVGNIQYF.

This clonotype was counted at least ten times. The chain couples TRBV20-1 to TRBJ1-6, with D perhaps matching TRBD1 (5 bases). V lost 3 bases and J 5 bases, leaving 14 bases between the germline ends. The germline gives CDR1 DFQATT, CDR2 SNEGSKA (reference sequence). The CDR3 contains 15 residues. CDR3 bases: TGCAGTGCTAGTTCAGGGACTCGGGATAATTCACCCCTCCACTTT. This encodes CSASSGTRDNSPLHF.